This entry features one T cell receptor beta chain sequence. Produced via immunoSEQ multiplex PCR; TCRdb's table is partial and in-frame only. The sample has approximately 49,000 clones; approximately 86% are singletons. The source of the sample is a study of control samples from healthy donors and cancer patients. CDR3 length: 15 residues. Trimming cost V 1 base and J 6 bases; bases outside gene matches: 5. CDR1 is MGHRA, CDR2 YSYEKL, per germline. The receptor was derived from a woman in her fifties or sixties with lung cancer. What was sequenced was PBMCs. This chain uses TRBV4-1 with TRBJ2-2; 7 bases match TRBD2. The CDR3 DNA sequence: TGCGCCAGCAGCCAAGTATATGGGGGGGCCGGGGAGCTGTTTTTT. Protein sequence: CASSQVYGGAGELFF.